The rows below give T cell receptor beta chains drawn from one sample of a study of cytomegalovirus exposure and HLA in healthy donors. TCRdb's table, derived via immunoSEQ multiplex PCR, lists solely in-frame clones and lacks some. The sample holds under 80,000 clones, more than 70% seen once. Sequencing was performed on PBMCs. The receptors come from a woman aged 18 to 35 in good health and CMV-seronegative. CDR3s leave out the opening cysteine and the closing phenylalanine or tryptophan. Each record gives: V gene, CDR3 length, J gene, CDR3 protein.

>TRBV5-1|11|TRBJ1-1
ASSLVPDSEAF
>TRBV27|11|TRBJ1-1
ASSFQIYTEAF
>TRBV5-1|13|TRBJ2-3
ASSSLAGGTDTQY
>TRBV6-5|10|TRBJ2-5
ASSRTEETQY
>TRBV28|12|TRBJ1-1
ASRPRVSGTEAF
>TRBV5-1|13|TRBJ1-1
ASSPREGGNTEAF
>TRBV10-2|11|TRBJ2-3
AGASGSTDTQY
>TRBV5-1|11|TRBJ2-2
ASNPANTGELF
>TRBV4-1|16|TRBJ2-7
ASSQGGLAGVRREKQY
>TRBV7-9|13|TRBJ2-7
ASSLVRGGPGEQY
>TRBV6-5|13|TRBJ1-5
ASRPRATENQPQH
>TRBV5-1|13|TRBJ2-3
ASRGAPSGAGTQY
>TRBV7-2|14|TRBJ2-7
ASSLARGQGAREQY
>TRBV19|13|TRBJ2-2
ASSIGGIGTGELF
>TRBV5-1|14|TRBJ1-2
ASSTRTGSGDYGYT
>TRBV4-1|16|TRBJ1-2
ASTSAGNPDPSNYGYT
>TRBV7-2|12|TRBJ2-7
ASSFRDRAPEQY
>TRBV28|15|TRBJ2-7
ASSFGRGLARSYEQY
>TRBV29-1|12|TRBJ2-2
SVTRGGNTGELF
>TRBV5-4|13|TRBJ2-5
ASSLKKQGVPTQY
>TRBV28|15|TRBJ1-5
ASRLTSLRGQGQPQH
>TRBV4-1|15|TRBJ2-3
ASSQVFTRGRGDTQY
>TRBV7-2|14|TRBJ2-1
ASSLLAGGPYNEQF
>TRBV30|10|TRBJ1-1
AWTGVGTEAF
>TRBV5-4|14|TRBJ2-5
ASSGGLAVKQETQY
>TRBV6-1|13|TRBJ1-2
ASSEGGTLIYGYT
>TRBV5-1|11|TRBJ1-2
ASSLAGRSGYT
>TRBV18|15|TRBJ1-2
ASSSRRKTDGNYGYT
>TRBV28|15|TRBJ2-7
ASSLIVAGVRNDEQY
>TRBV7-2|11|TRBJ1-1
ASSLNEGTEAF
>TRBV19|16|TRBJ2-3
ASSRKQIGQGRGDTQY
>TRBV11-2|14|TRBJ2-3
ASSLGLAGGLDTQY
>TRBV5-5|12|TRBJ2-5
ASSLAPQRETQY
>TRBV11-2|15|TRBJ2-7
ASSLDGHPKNSYEQY
>TRBV6-5|12|TRBJ1-2
ASSPSSRGVGYT
>TRBV5-4|13|TRBJ2-5
ASTTSGGPRETQY
>TRBV10-3|12|TRBJ1-6
AIAPGSYNSPLH
>TRBV5-1|13|TRBJ2-1
ASRSGAGGVDEQF
>TRBV7-8|12|TRBJ1-1
ASSFGGDRTEAF
>TRBV6-1|11|TRBJ1-6
ASRETSDSPLH
>TRBV4-1|13|TRBJ2-1
ASSYRGAGGGEQF